This T cell receptor beta chain emerged from a study of T cell responses to AZD1222 COVID-19 vaccine. Study-level points and caveats: Clonal diversity may have been underestimated in mostly white British donors.

This clone was found many times. The antigen is unknown. Generated by immunoSEQ multiplex PCR, the TCRdb table keeps only in-frame clones and is missing some. This sample has about 100,000 clones, with nearly 90% found just once. Germline assignment: CDR1 SGHDN and CDR2 FVKESK. The CDR3 loop spans 14 amino acids. V lost 0 bases and J lost 2, with 6 bases in between. The receptor was derived from an adult in good health. The sequencing used peripheral blood, collected on day 0 of AZD1222 vaccination. This sequence joins TRBV14 and TRBJ2-3; no clear D gene. The CDR3 is CASSQDSTTDTQYF. The CDR3 DNA reads TGTGCCAGCAGCCAAGATTCAACCACAGATACGCAGTATTTT.